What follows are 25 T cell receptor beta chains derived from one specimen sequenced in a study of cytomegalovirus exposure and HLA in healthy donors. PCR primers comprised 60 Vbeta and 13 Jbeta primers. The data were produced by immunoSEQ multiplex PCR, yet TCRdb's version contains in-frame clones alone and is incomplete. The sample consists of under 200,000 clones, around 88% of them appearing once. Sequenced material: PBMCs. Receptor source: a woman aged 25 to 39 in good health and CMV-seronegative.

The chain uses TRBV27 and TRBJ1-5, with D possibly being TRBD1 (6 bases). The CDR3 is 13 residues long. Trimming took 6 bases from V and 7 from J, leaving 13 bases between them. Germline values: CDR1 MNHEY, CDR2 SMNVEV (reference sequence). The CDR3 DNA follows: TGTGCCAGCAGCCCAGGGGTTGGGCAGCCCCAGCATTTT. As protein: CASSPGVGQPQHF.

CDR3: CASSQDWGQITGELFF. In DNA form, the CDR3 reads TGTGCCAGCAGCCAAGATTGGGGACAGATCACCGGGGAGCTGTTTTTT. V gene TRBV14 combines with J gene TRBJ2-2, with 7 bases fitting TRBD1. V was clipped by 0 bases and J by 4 bases; unmatched bases: 5. CDR1 and CDR2 (germline): SGHDN, FVKESK. The CDR3 loop spans 16 amino acids.

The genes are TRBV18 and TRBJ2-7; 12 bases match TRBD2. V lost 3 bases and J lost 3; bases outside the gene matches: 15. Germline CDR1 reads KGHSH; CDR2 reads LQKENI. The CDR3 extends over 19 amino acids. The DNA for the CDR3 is TGTGCCAGCTCACCCCAACTAGCGGGGGGTTTTTGGGGAAGCTACGAGCAGTACTTC. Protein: CASSPQLAGGFWGSYEQYF.

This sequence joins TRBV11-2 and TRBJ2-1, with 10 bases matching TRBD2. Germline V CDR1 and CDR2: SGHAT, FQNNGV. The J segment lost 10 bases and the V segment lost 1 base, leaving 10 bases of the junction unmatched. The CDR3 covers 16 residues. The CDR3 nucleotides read TGTGCCAGCAGCTTAGTCTGGCTAGCGGGGGCTCAGGAGCAGTTCTTC. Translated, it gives CASSLVWLAGAQEQFF.

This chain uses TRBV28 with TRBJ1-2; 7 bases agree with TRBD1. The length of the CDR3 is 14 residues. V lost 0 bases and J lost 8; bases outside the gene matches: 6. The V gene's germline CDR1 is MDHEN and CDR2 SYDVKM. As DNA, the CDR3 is TGTGCCAGCAGTTTATGGGGGCCAGGGGGGGGCTACACCTTC. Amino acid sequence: CASSLWGPGGGYTF.

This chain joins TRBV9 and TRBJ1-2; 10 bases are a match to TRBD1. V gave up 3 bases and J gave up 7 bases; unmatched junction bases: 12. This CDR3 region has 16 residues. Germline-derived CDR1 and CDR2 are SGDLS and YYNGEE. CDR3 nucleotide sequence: TGTGCCAGCAGCGCCCATAGAGGGACAGGGGACGGTGGCTACACCTTC. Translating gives CASSAHRGTGDGGYTF.

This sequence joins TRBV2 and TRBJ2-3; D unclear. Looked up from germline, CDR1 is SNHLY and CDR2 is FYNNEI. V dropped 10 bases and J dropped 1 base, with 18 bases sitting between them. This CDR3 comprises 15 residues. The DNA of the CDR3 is TGTGCCACCGTGCCTGACCGGGTTCGCACAGATACGCAGTATTTT. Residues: CATVPDRVRTDTQYF. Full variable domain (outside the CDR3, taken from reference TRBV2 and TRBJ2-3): EPEVTQTPSHQVTQMGQEVILRCVPISNHLYFYWYRQILGQKVEFLVSFYNNEISEKSEIFDDQFSVERPDGSNFTLKIRSTKLEDSAMYFCATVPDRVRTDTQYFGPGTRLTVL.

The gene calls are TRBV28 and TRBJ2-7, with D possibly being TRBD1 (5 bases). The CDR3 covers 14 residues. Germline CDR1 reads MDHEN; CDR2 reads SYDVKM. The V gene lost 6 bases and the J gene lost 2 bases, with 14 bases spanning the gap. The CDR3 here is CASSFATATYEQYF. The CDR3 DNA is TGTGCCAGCAGCTTTGCGACAGCCACCTACGAGCAGTACTTC.

The CDR3: CASSQEEGGGHNSPLHF. CDR3 bases: TGCGCCAGCAGCCAAGAGGAGGGCGGGGGGCATAATTCACCCCTCCACTTT. V and J are TRBV4-1 and TRBJ1-6; D possibly corresponds to TRBD1 (6 bases). This CDR3 region has 17 residues. The V and J ends lost 0 bases and 5 bases respectively, with 14 bases between them. Germline V gene data show CDR1 as MGHRA and CDR2 as YSYEKL.

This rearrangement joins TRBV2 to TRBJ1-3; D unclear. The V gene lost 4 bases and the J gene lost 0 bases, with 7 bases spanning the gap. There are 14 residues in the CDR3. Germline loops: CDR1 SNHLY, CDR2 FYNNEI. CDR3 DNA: TGTGCCAGCAGTGCCTACGCCTCTGGAAACACCATATATTTT. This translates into CASSAYASGNTIYF.

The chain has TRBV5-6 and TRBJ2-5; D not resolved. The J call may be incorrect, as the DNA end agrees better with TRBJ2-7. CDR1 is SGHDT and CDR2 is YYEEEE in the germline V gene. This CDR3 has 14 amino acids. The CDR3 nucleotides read TGTGCCAGCAGCTTATTCATCGTTCCCTACGAGCAGTACTTC. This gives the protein CASSLFIVPYEQYF.

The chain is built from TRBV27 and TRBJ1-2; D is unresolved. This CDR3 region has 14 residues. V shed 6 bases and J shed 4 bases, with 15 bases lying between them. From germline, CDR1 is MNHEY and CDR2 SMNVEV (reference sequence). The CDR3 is CASRTHRGSYGYTF. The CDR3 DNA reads TGTGCCAGCAGGACTCATCGGGGTAGCTATGGCTACACCTTC.

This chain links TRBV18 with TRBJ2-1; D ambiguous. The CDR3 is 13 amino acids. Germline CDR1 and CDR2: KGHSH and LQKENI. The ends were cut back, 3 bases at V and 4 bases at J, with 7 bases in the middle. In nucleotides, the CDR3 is TGTGCCAGCTCACCTTCCAGTTACAATGAGCAGTTCTTC. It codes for CASSPSSYNEQFF.

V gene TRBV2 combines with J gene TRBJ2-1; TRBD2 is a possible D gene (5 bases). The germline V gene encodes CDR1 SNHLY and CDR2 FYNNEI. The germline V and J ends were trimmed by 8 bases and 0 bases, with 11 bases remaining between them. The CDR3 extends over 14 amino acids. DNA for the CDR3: TGTGCCAGCGGGAGTGGGCTCTCCTACAATGAGCAGTTCTTC. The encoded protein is CASGSGLSYNEQFF.

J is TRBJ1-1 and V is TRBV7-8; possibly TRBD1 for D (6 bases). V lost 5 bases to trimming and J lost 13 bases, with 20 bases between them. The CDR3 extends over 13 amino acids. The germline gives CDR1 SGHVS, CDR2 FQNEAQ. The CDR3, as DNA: TGTGCCAGCAGCACCCGGACAGTTGAAAATGGTTTCTTT. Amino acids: CASSTRTVENGFF.

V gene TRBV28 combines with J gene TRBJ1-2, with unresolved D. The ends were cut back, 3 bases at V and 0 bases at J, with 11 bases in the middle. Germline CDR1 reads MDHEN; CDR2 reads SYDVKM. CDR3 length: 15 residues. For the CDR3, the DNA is TGTGCCAGCAGTTTCCCGCAGGCCGCTAACTATGGCTACACCTTC. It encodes CASSFPQAANYGYTF.

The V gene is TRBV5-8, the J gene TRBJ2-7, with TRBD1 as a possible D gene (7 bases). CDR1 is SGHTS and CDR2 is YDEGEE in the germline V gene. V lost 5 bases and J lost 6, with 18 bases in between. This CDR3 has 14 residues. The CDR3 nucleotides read TGTGCCAGCAGGACGTACCGACAGGGAGGCGAGCAGTACTTC. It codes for CASRTYRQGGEQYF.

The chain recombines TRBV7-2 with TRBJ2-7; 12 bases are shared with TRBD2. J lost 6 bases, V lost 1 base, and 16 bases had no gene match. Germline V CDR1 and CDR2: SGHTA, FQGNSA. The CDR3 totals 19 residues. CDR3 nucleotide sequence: TGTGCCAGCAGCTTAGACCCACCTGCCCTAGCGGGGGGGCGAAGCGAGCAGTACTTC. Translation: CASSLDPPALAGGRSEQYF.

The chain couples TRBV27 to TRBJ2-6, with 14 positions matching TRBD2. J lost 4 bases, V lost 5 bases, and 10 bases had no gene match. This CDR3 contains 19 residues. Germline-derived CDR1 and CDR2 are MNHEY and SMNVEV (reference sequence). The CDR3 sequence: CASSTPGLAGVPGANVLTF. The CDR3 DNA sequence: TGTGCCAGCAGTACTCCGGGACTAGCGGGAGTTCCCGGGGCCAACGTCCTGACTTTC.

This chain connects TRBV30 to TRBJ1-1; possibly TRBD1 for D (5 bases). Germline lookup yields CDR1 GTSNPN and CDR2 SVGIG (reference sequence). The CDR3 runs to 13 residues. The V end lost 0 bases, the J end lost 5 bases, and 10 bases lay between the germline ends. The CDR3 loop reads CAWSVGGGTEAFF. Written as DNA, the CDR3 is TGTGCCTGGAGTGTGGGGGGAGGGACTGAAGCTTTCTTT.

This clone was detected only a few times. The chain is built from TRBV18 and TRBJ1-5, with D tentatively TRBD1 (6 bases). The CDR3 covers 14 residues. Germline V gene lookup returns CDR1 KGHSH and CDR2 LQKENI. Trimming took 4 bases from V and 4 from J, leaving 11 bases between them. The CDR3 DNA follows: TGTGCCAGCTCACACTCACAGGGTAATCAGCCCCAGCATTTT. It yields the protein CASSHSQGNQPQHF.

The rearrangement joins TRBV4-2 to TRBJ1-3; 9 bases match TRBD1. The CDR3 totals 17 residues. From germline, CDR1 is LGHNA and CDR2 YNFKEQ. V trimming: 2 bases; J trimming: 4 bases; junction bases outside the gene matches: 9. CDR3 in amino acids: CASSQFAQGAQGNTIYF. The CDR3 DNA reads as TGTGCCAGCAGCCAATTCGCACAGGGGGCGCAGGGAAACACCATATATTTT.

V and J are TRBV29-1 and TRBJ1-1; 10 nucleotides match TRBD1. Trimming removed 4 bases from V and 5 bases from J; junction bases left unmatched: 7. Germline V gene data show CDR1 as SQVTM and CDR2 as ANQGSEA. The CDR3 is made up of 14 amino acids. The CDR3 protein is CSVVRDRGGTEAFF. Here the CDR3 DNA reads TGCAGCGTTGTTAGGGACAGGGGTGGGACTGAAGCTTTCTTT.

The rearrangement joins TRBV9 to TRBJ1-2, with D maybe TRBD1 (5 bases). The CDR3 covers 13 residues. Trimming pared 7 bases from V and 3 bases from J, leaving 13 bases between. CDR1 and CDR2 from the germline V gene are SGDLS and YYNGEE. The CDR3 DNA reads TGTGCCAGCGCTAAGGGCAGGGACTATGGCTACACCTTC. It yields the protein CASAKGRDYGYTF.

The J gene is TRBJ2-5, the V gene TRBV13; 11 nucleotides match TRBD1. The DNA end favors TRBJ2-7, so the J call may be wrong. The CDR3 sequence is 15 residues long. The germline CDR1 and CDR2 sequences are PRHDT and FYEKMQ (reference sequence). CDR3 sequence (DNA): TGTGCCAGCAGCTTATCGGGACAGGGGGCCTACGAGCAGTACTTC. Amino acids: CASSLSGQGAYEQYF.